The clone carrying this T cell receptor beta chain showed up just a few times. The sample belongs to a study of CD8+ T cells in alopecia areata. V shed 1 base, J shed 6 bases, and the junction held 4 bases outside the gene matches. Germline lookup yields CDR1 LNHNV and CDR2 YYDKDF (reference sequence). The CDR3 loop spans 16 amino acids. Cell sorting was applied to PBMCs, and CD4+ and CD8+ T cells were collected. Sequencing relied on a cDNA template that was reverse transcribed from extracted RNA. TCRdb's copy holds only in-frame clones and misses some; the assay was immunoSEQ multiplex PCR. Among about 180,000 clones listed, about 70% were seen once.

The sequencing here drew on CD8+ T cells sorted from blood, taken at week 0. The chain couples TRBV15 to TRBJ2-1; 12 bases align to TRBD2. The TCR comes from a human donor with alopecia areata. The CDR3 sequence: CATSRASGGAGNEQFF. DNA for the CDR3: TGTGCCACCAGCAGAGCTAGCGGGGGGGCCGGCAATGAGCAGTTCTTC.